The rows below give T cell receptor beta chains drawn from one sample of a study of response to subunit inactivated influenza vaccine. TCRdb re-analysed the RT-PCR reads in MiXCR, keeping a single row per CDR3 protein. The table shows 650,000 or so distinct CDR3 sequences, with 12% to 15% occurring only once. Specimen: PBMCs from blood, collected 14 to 15 days before vaccination. These receptors were obtained from a man aged 45-60 years who received an inactivated influenza vaccine. Both conserved end residues are part of each CDR3. D genes are given only for firm matches. Some rows mark clone size as missing; the rest say once, few, many or name a class of expanded clone.

clone_size: NA; j_call: TRBJ2-3; v_call: TRBV20-1; d_call: NA; cdr3_nt: TGCAGTGCTAGTACGGGGTCCACAGATACGCAGTATTTT; cdr3_aa: CSASTGSTDTQYF
clone_size: many; j_call: TRBJ2-2; v_call: TRBV11-2; d_call: NA; cdr3_nt: TGTGCCAGCAGCTTACAGAGAAACACCGGGGAGCTGTTTTTT; cdr3_aa: CASSLQRNTGELFF
clone_size: few; j_call: TRBJ2-1; v_call: TRBV7-8; d_call: TRBD2; cdr3_nt: TGTGCCAGCAGCTCAGTGGGGCGGGAGTCTAATGAGCAGTTCTTC; cdr3_aa: CASSSVGRESNEQFF
clone_size: NA; j_call: TRBJ2-3; v_call: TRBV27; d_call: NA; cdr3_nt: TGTGCCAGCAGTCTATCGAGGCTCCGCACAGATACGCAGTATTTT; cdr3_aa: CASSLSRLRTDTQYF
clone_size: few; j_call: TRBJ2-3; v_call: TRBV7-8; d_call: NA; cdr3_nt: TGTGCCAGCAGCTTAGCTAGGCTCTGGGATACGCAGTATTTT; cdr3_aa: CASSLARLWDTQYF
clone_size: NA; j_call: TRBJ2-7; v_call: TRBV7-2; d_call: NA; cdr3_nt: TGTGCCAGCAGCTTAGACGGAGGAGCCTACGAGCAGTACTTC; cdr3_aa: CASSLDGGAYEQYF
clone_size: few; j_call: TRBJ2-7; v_call: TRBV11-1; d_call: NA; cdr3_nt: TGTGCCAGCAGCGAGCTCGCGGGGGCCCAACACGAGCAGTACTTC; cdr3_aa: CASSELAGAQHEQYF
clone_size: few; j_call: TRBJ2-7; v_call: TRBV4-3; d_call: NA; cdr3_nt: TGCGCCAGCAGCCAAGGGGCCGGGACCGCGACCTACGAGCAGTACTTC; cdr3_aa: CASSQGAGTATYEQYF
clone_size: few; j_call: TRBJ1-4; v_call: TRBV12-3/TRBV12-4; d_call: NA; cdr3_nt: TGTGCCAGCAGTTTACGACGGGTAATTAATGAAAAACTGTTTTTT; cdr3_aa: CASSLRRVINEKLFF
clone_size: many; j_call: TRBJ2-7; v_call: TRBV12-3/TRBV12-4; d_call: TRBD2; cdr3_nt: TGTGCCAGCAGCGCCTCCCCTAGCGGGGGCTCCTACGAGCAGTACTTC; cdr3_aa: CASSASPSGGSYEQYF
clone_size: few; j_call: TRBJ2-7; v_call: TRBV5-1; d_call: TRBD1; cdr3_nt: TGCGCCAGCAGCCATTTACCGGGACAGGGGACCGCCTACGAGCAGTACTTC; cdr3_aa: CASSHLPGQGTAYEQYF
clone_size: NA; j_call: TRBJ1-1; v_call: TRBV7-6; d_call: NA; cdr3_nt: TGTGCCAGCAGCCCCCGGGCGCAGGCGAGGACTGAAGCTTTCTTT; cdr3_aa: CASSPRAQARTEAFF
clone_size: few; j_call: TRBJ2-1; v_call: TRBV19; d_call: NA; cdr3_nt: TGTGCCAGTAGTATTATCGAGGCGGTCTCCAATGAGCAGTTCTTC; cdr3_aa: CASSIIEAVSNEQFF
clone_size: NA; j_call: TRBJ1-1; v_call: TRBV12-3/TRBV12-4; d_call: NA; cdr3_nt: TGTGCCAGTTCAAAGACAGAAGGGAACACTGAAGCTTTCTTT; cdr3_aa: CASSKTEGNTEAFF
clone_size: few; j_call: TRBJ1-2; v_call: TRBV28; d_call: NA; cdr3_nt: TGTGCCAGCAGTTTATCGGCGTCCTATGGCTACACCTTC; cdr3_aa: CASSLSASYGYTF
clone_size: NA; j_call: TRBJ2-6; v_call: TRBV27; d_call: NA; cdr3_nt: TGTGCCAGCAGTCCCCTGGACAGCTCTGGGGCCAACGTCCTGACTTTC; cdr3_aa: CASSPLDSSGANVLTF
clone_size: few; j_call: TRBJ2-3; v_call: TRBV6-1; d_call: TRBD2; cdr3_nt: TGTGCCAGCAGCCGAACTAGCGGGGGGGCCGTTAGCACAGATACGCAGTATTTT; cdr3_aa: CASSRTSGGAVSTDTQYF
clone_size: few; j_call: TRBJ2-7; v_call: TRBV3-1; d_call: TRBD2; cdr3_nt: TGTGCCAGCAGCCAGGGGGCTAGCGGGGGTCGACACGAGCAGTACTTC; cdr3_aa: CASSQGASGGRHEQYF
clone_size: NA; j_call: TRBJ2-3; v_call: TRBV7-2; d_call: NA; cdr3_nt: TGTGCCAGCAGCCGCCCCCCCACAGATACGCAGTATTTT; cdr3_aa: CASSRPPTDTQYF
clone_size: NA; j_call: TRBJ2-3; v_call: TRBV7-2; d_call: TRBD2; cdr3_nt: TGTGCCAGCAGCCCGACTAGCGGGAGGGGTAATACGCAGTATTTT; cdr3_aa: CASSPTSGRGNTQYF
clone_size: many; j_call: TRBJ1-2; v_call: TRBV28; d_call: NA; cdr3_nt: TGTGCCAGCAGTTTATACCCGGTTAACTATGGCTACACCTTC; cdr3_aa: CASSLYPVNYGYTF
clone_size: few; j_call: TRBJ2-5; v_call: TRBV28; d_call: TRBD1; cdr3_nt: TGTGCCAGCAGTTCCAACAGGGGAGCTGAGGAGACCCAGTACTTC; cdr3_aa: CASSSNRGAEETQYF
clone_size: few; j_call: TRBJ2-1; v_call: TRBV6-1; d_call: TRBD1; cdr3_nt: TGTGCCAGCAGTGAACTCTTCGGGACAGGGGTGAGCAATGAGCAGTTCTTC; cdr3_aa: CASSELFGTGVSNEQFF
clone_size: many; j_call: TRBJ2-3; v_call: TRBV7-2; d_call: NA; cdr3_nt: TGTGCCAGCAGCTACCGCCCCCGGGATACGCAGTATTTT; cdr3_aa: CASSYRPRDTQYF
clone_size: many; j_call: TRBJ1-1; v_call: TRBV7-2; d_call: NA; cdr3_nt: TGTGCCAGCAGCGTTAACACTGAAGCTTTCTTT; cdr3_aa: CASSVNTEAFF
clone_size: few; j_call: TRBJ2-5; v_call: TRBV6-5; d_call: NA; cdr3_nt: TGTGCCAGCAGTTACTCGCCACACCTAAACAAGGAGACCCAGTACTTC; cdr3_aa: CASSYSPHLNKETQYF